Following are 23 T cell receptor beta chains from one sample sequenced in a study of CD8+ T cells in alopecia areata. RNA was isolated and reverse transcribed to cDNA, the sequencing template. Assay: immunoSEQ multiplex PCR; the TCRdb copy retains only in-frame clones and omits some. The sample shows about 270,000 clones, no singletons; the ten largest hold about 1.2%. Cells that came from pooled cutaneous lymph nodes were sorted using CD4, CD8alpha, NKG2D, NKG2ACE and other markers. Sample: CD4+ T cells sorted from a lymph node. These receptors originate from a C3H/HeJ mouse with alopecia areata. For the strain, the MHC haplotype given is H2-k.

In regard to this clone: The genes and germline here are from mouse. The CDR3 goes on 4 residues after the read ends, and that part is filled in from the germline J gene. The rearrangement uses TRBV14 and TRBJ2-5; a weak D match, TRBD1 (6 bases). The V and J ends lost 4 bases and 2 bases respectively, with 8 bases between them. CDR1 is SGHDT, CDR2 FRDEAV, per germline. The CDR3 extends over 13 amino acids. CDR3 DNA (partial): TGTGCCAGCAGTCCAGGGGCCCAAGAC. Translated, it gives CASSPGAQD. The whole CDR3 region reads CASSPGAQDTQYF. Full variable domain (remainder filled in from reference TRBV14 and TRBJ2-5): EAGVTQSPRYAVLQEGQAVSFWCDPISGHDTLYWYQQPRDQGPQLLVYFRDEAVIDNSQLPSDRFSAVRPKGTNSTLKIQSAKQGDTATYLCASSPGAQDTQYFGPGTRLLVL.

In regard to this clone: Gene names follow the mouse nomenclature. From the germline J gene comes the end of the CDR3, since the read stops 4 residues before it. J is TRBJ2-3 and V is TRBV2; 9 bases match TRBD2. This CDR3 has 16 amino acids. CDR1 LGHNA and CDR2 YSYQKL come from the germline V gene. Trimming took 2 bases from V and 0 from J; bases not matched to a gene: 3. This CDR3 is CASSQTGGSSAETLYF. The DNA read from the CDR3 is TGTGCCAGCAGCCAAACTGGGGGGTCTAGTGCAGAA.

This clone was recorded a few times. Gene names are the mouse ones. The sequence runs out 4 residues before the end of the CDR3; the remainder is reconstructed from the germline J gene. Other DNA sequences of this sample code for an identical CDR3. The rearrangement uses TRBV31 and TRBJ2-1; 10 bases match TRBD2. V shed 0 bases and J 3 bases; nucleotides not matched to a gene: 2. Germline V lookup: CDR1 GKSSPN, CDR2 SITVG. CDR3 length: 15 amino acids. CDR3 DNA (partial): TGTGCCTGGAGTCTCCGGGACTGGGGCTATGCT. This gives the protein CAWSLRDWGYA. The CDR3 in its entirety is CAWSLRDWGYAEQFF. The full variable domain, completed using reference TRBV31 and TRBJ2-1, is AQTIHQWPVAEIKAVGSPLSLGCTIKGKSSPNLYWYWQATGGTLQQLFYSITVGQVESVVQLNLSASRPKDDQFILSTEKLLLSHSGFYLCAWSLRDWGYAEQFFGPGTRLTVL.

In regard to this clone: Gene names denote mouse genes. The read finishes 4 residues shy of the CDR3 end, and the germline J gene is used to complete it. The V call is TRBV19, the J call TRBJ1-1; 7 bases map to TRBD1. This CDR3 has 14 residues. CDR1 FNHDT and CDR2 SITEND come from the germline V gene (reference sequence). Incomplete CDR3 DNA: TGTGCCAGCAGTATTAGGGGGCGCGGAGGA. It yields the protein CASSIRGRGG. The complete CDR3 sequence is CASSIRGRGGEVFF.

Remarks on this clone: The germline and genes are mouse ones. The observed sequence ends 4 residues before the CDR3 terminus, with the missing tail filled in from the germline J gene. This rearrangement joins TRBV1 to TRBJ1-2, with D perhaps matching TRBD1 (6 bases). The germline CDR1 and CDR2 sequences are NSQYPW and LRSPGD (reference sequence). The CDR3 contains 15 residues. The CDR3 loop is CTCSAEWGAESDYTF. The sequenced CDR3 bases are TGCACCTGCAGTGCAGAGTGGGGGGCAGAGTCC.

Comments on this clone: Gene names are the mouse ones. The CDR3 end lies 4 residues beyond the end of the read and is filled in from the germline J gene. The chain uses TRBV19 and TRBJ2-1; 10 nucleotides match TRBD1. CDR3 length: 15 residues. V was clipped by 5 bases and J by 2 bases; unmatched bases: 4. Germline CDR1 and CDR2: FNHDT and SITEND (reference sequence). The covered CDR3 bases are TGTGCCAGCAGAGGGGACAGGGGTTACTATGCT. This codes for CASRGDRGYYA. The CDR3, in full, reads CASRGDRGYYAEQFF. The variable domain in full, with the rest retrieved from reference TRBV19 and TRBJ2-1, is GGIITQTPKFLIGQEGQKLTLKCQQNFNHDTMYWYRQDSGKGLRLIYYSITENDLQKGDLSEGYDASREKKSSFSLTVTSAQKNEMAVFLCASRGDRGYYAEQFFGPGTRLTVL.

There are a few counts of this clone. Gene names are the mouse ones. The sequence runs out 4 residues before the end of the CDR3; the remainder is reconstructed from the germline J gene. The V and J genes are TRBV5 and TRBJ2-2, with 7 bases lining up with TRBD1. J gave up 0 bases and V 3 bases, and 4 bases lay outside the gene matches. The CDR3 has 16 residues. Germline assignment: CDR1 LGHNA and CDR2 YNLKQL (reference sequence). Partial CDR3 DNA: TGTGCCAGCAGCCATCGGGACAGAACAAACACCGGG. It yields the protein CASSHRDRTNTG. The whole CDR3 is CASSHRDRTNTGQLYF.

This clone was observed many times. Gene names and germline refer to mouse. The read terminates 4 residues ahead of where the CDR3 ends, so the germline J gene completes it. The chain joins TRBV1 to TRBJ2-1; TRBD1 matches at 9 bases. Germline V lookup: CDR1 NSQYPW, CDR2 LRSPGD (reference sequence). The CDR3 runs to 15 residues. The part of the CDR3 DNA that was read is TGCACCTGCAGTGCCCAACAGGGGGCCGAGGCT. Protein sequence: CTCSAQQGAEA. The whole CDR3 protein reads CTCSAQQGAEAEQFF. Based on the CDR3 plus reference TRBV1 and TRBJ2-1, the full variable domain is VTLLEQNPRWRLVPRGQAVNLRCILKNSQYPWMSWYQQDLQKQLQWLFTLRSPGDKEVKSLPGADYLATRVTDTELRLQVANMSQGRTLYCTCSAQQGAEAEQFFGPGTRLTVL.

With respect to this clone: Any gene name here is a mouse gene name. The read terminates 4 residues before the CDR3 end, so the remaining end is supplied by the germline J gene. The V call is TRBV17, the J call TRBJ2-7, with TRBD2 matching 11 bases. CDR1 and CDR2 (germline): MNHDT, YYDKIL. This CDR3 is built from 13 residues. This CDR3 is CARKTGGAYEQYF. CDR3 bases read: TGTGCTAGGAAAACTGGGGGGGCGTAT.

For this clone: Genes and germline come from the mouse. The CDR3 end is not reached by the read, which stops 4 residues before it; the germline J gene fills it in. The chain joins TRBV1 to TRBJ1-1; D uncertain. Germline loops: CDR1 NSQYPW, CDR2 LRSPGD (reference sequence). This CDR3 contains 13 residues. CDR3 DNA (partial): TGCACCTGCAGTGCAGATCTAGGGACA. This gives the protein CTCSADLGT. The full CDR3 reads CTCSADLGTEVFF.

On this clone: Here the gene names and germline are mouse. The read stops 4 residues short of the end of the CDR3; the missing end is completed from the germline J gene. This CDR3 is also generated by other DNA sequences in the sample. V is TRBV1 and J is TRBJ2-4, with TRBD2 matching 10 bases. Germline CDR1 and CDR2: NSQYPW and LRSPGD (reference sequence). Losses at the gene ends were 0 bases for V and 1 base for J; bases not matched to a gene: 4. There are 17 residues in the CDR3. CDR3 loop: CTCSADLGGRGQNTLYF. The part of the CDR3 DNA that was read is TGCACCTGCAGTGCAGATCTGGGGGGGCGCGGTCAAAAC.

This clone was seen more than once but under ten times. Germline and genes: mouse. The read gets to within 4 residues of the CDR3 end, and the germline J gene fills in the rest. The identical CDR3 is also encoded by other nucleotide sequences in the sample. This chain uses TRBV13-3 with TRBJ1-2; D is undetermined. V lost 4 bases and J 0 bases, leaving 10 bases between the germline ends. Germline CDR1 NNHDY, CDR2 SYVADS. This CDR3 has 14 amino acids. Incomplete CDR3 DNA: TGTGCCAGCAGTCGAGACAATGCAAACTCC. Its protein product is CASSRDNANS. The complete CDR3 reads CASSRDNANSDYTF.

Comment on this clone: The gene names given are mouse names. The read ends 4 residues before the CDR3 terminus; that terminus is restored from the germline J gene. V usage is TRBV13-1 and J usage is TRBJ1-1, with 8 positions matching TRBD1. Germline loops: CDR1 NSHNY, CDR2 SYGAGN. The CDR3 is made up of 15 amino acids. Trimming cost V 3 bases and J 0 bases; bases outside gene matches: 4. The sequenced part of the CDR3 DNA is TGTGCCAGCAGTGGGGACAGGAAAGCAAACACA. Translated, it gives CASSGDRKANT. The CDR3 reads in full as CASSGDRKANTEVFF.

This clone was seen more than once but under ten times. The listed genes are named as in mouse. The covered CDR3 bases are TGTGCCAGCAGTGATTATGGACAAAACACCGGG. This gives the protein CASSDYGQNTG. The complete CDR3 reads CASSDYGQNTGQLYF. This chain joins TRBV13-1 and TRBJ2-2; D is possibly TRBD1 (5 bases). The read gets to within 4 residues of the CDR3 end, and the germline J gene fills in the rest. Germline V lookup: CDR1 NSHNY, CDR2 SYGAGN. Trimming took off 1 base at V and 1 base at J, with 8 bases between the two ends. The CDR3 is made up of 15 amino acids.

This clone has a handful of counts. The gene symbols are mouse symbols. The CDR3 end is not reached by the read, which stops 4 residues before it; the germline J gene fills it in. The chain carries TRBV13-3 and TRBJ2-5; D is perhaps TRBD1 (5 bases). V shed 3 bases and J shed 0 bases, with 11 bases lying between them. This CDR3 is built from 15 residues. Per germline, CDR1 NNHDY and CDR2 SYVADS. CDR3 sequence reads: CASSGTNRNQDTQYF. The covered CDR3 bases are TGTGCCAGCAGTGGGACAAATCGTAACCAAGAC. The complete variable domain, with remaining parts taken from reference TRBV13-3 and TRBJ2-5, reads EAAVTQSPRSKVAVTGGKVTLSCHQTNNHDYMYWYRQDTGHGLRLIHYSYVADSTEKGDIPDGYKASRPSQENFSLILELASLSQTAVYFCASSGTNRNQDTQYFGPGTRLLVL.

As to this clone: Genes here carry mouse names. Sequencing ends 4 residues short of the CDR3 end; the germline J gene provides the rest. The genes are TRBV14 and TRBJ2-2; 7 positions agree with TRBD1. Unmatched junction bases numbered 13, after V lost 5 bases and J lost 6 bases. The germline CDR1 and CDR2 sequences are SGHDT and FRDEAV. The CDR3 sequence is 16 residues long. CDR3 sequence: CASSSTGTVAPGQLYF. CDR3 bases read: TGTGCCAGCAGCTCAACCGGGACAGTGGCCCCCGGG.

This clone has a handful of counts. Any gene name here is a mouse gene name. The same CDR3 can be traced to other DNA sequences in this sample. CDR3 bases read: TGTGCCAGCAGCCCCAGTAGTGCAGAA. Protein: CASSPSSAE. The CDR3 as a whole reads CASSPSSAETLYF. V usage is TRBV5 and J usage is TRBJ2-3; no clear D gene. The CDR3 end lies 4 residues beyond the end of the read and is filled in from the germline J gene. The V gene lost 4 bases and the J gene lost 0 bases, with 5 bases spanning the gap. The CDR3 is 13 amino acids. The germline V gene encodes CDR1 LGHNA and CDR2 YNLKQL (reference sequence).

Turning to this clone: The genes are named according to mouse. Read coverage stops 4 residues before the CDR3 terminus; the germline J gene supplies the remainder. This rearrangement joins TRBV13-2 to TRBJ2-1; 12 nucleotides match TRBD2. In germline, CDR1 is NNHNN, CDR2 SYGAGS (reference sequence). The CDR3 contains 13 residues. Partial CDR3 DNA: TGTGCCAGCGGTCGACTGGGGGGGCCT. Amino acid sequence: CASGRLGGP. The entire CDR3 sequence reads CASGRLGGPEQFF.

This clone appeared a few times. Each gene name is a mouse one. The read ends 4 residues shy of where the CDR3 ends; the end is completed using the germline J gene. The rearrangement uses TRBV19 and TRBJ1-1; D ambiguous. In germline, CDR1 is FNHDT, CDR2 SITEND (reference sequence). V shed 1 base and J shed 0 bases, with 7 bases lying between them. CDR3 length equals 14 residues. The CDR3: CASSIRQTNTEVFF. The sequenced CDR3 bases are TGTGCCAGCAGTATAAGACAAACAAACACA.

A note on this clone: Genes and germline come from the mouse. The read halts 4 residues ahead of the CDR3 end, with the missing end drawn from the germline J gene. V usage is TRBV13-2 and J usage is TRBJ1-2; D gene ambiguous. The CDR3 has 14 amino acids. The germline V gene has CDR1 NNHNN and CDR2 SYGAGS (reference sequence). V was clipped by 2 bases and J by 0 bases, with 8 bases between them. CDR3: CASGEQNPNSDYTF. The sequenced CDR3 bases are TGTGCCAGCGGTGAACAGAACCCAAACTCC.

For this clone: The listed genes are named as in mouse. Read data end 4 residues before the CDR3 end; the end is taken from the germline J gene. The chain has TRBV1 and TRBJ1-2; unclear D gene. Trimming removed 0 bases from V and 0 bases from J, with 5 bases in between. Looked up from germline, CDR1 is NSQYPW and CDR2 is LRSPGD (reference sequence). CDR3 length: 14 residues. The CDR3 spells CTCSADHTNSDYTF. The covered CDR3 bases are TGCACCTGCAGTGCAGATCACACAAACTCC.

There are a few counts of this clone. Genes and germline are mouse. The read ends 3 residues shy of where the CDR3 ends; the end is completed using the germline J gene. This CDR3 is also generated by other DNA sequences in the sample. This chain uses TRBV1 with TRBJ1-6; a possible D gene is TRBD1 (5 bases). TRBJ1-6 is placed among ORFs of uncertain function. CDR3 length equals 15 residues. Germline V CDR1 and CDR2: NSQYPW, LRSPGD (reference sequence). V was clipped by 1 base and J by 3 bases, with 7 bases between them. The CDR3 here is CTCSAGTIYNSPLYF. Partial CDR3 DNA: TGCACCTGCAGTGCAGGGACAATCTATAATTCGCCC.

This clone was seen repeatedly, ten times or more. Mouse names are used for the genes. The read halts 4 residues ahead of the CDR3 end, with the missing end drawn from the germline J gene. The chain has TRBV13-3 and TRBJ2-5; possibly TRBD1 for D (6 bases). V gave up 5 bases and J gave up 0 bases, with 7 bases separating them. Germline V gene data show CDR1 as NNHDY and CDR2 as SYVADS. There are 13 residues in the CDR3. CDR3 protein: CASRGTNQDTQYF. The DNA read from the CDR3 is TGTGCCAGCAGGGGGACAAACCAAGAC.